A single sample is the source of the 18 T cell receptor beta chains below, sequenced in a study of shared clonotypes between healthy human individuals. This table comes from immunoSEQ multiplex PCR, and its TCRdb copy is limited to in-frame clones, with some not included. This table has 2.3 million or so clones, more than 85% appearing once. The sequenced sample consisted of naive CD4+ T cells from PBMCs. Sample subset: CD45RA+ positively selected. The receptor set was obtained from a man younger than 35 in good health. Some clones in this sample may be carry-over from other donors' samples.

In its sample, this clone was seen once. This sequence joins TRBV19 and TRBJ2-7, with 9 positions matching TRBD1. CDR3 length: 13 residues. Germline V CDR1 and CDR2: LNHDA, SQIVND (reference sequence). J gave up 5 bases and V 6 bases, and 5 bases lay outside the gene matches. CDR3 in amino acids: CASRDRGLHEQYF. CDR3 nucleotide sequence: TGTGCCAGTAGGGACAGGGGCCTCCACGAGCAGTACTTC.

The V and J genes are TRBV5-4 and TRBJ2-3; TRBD2 matches 7 bases. With 5 bases clipped from V and 5 bases from J, the junction kept 23 bases outside the gene matches. CDR1 is SGHNT and CDR2 is YYREEE in the germline V gene (reference sequence). The CDR3 length is 19 residues. CDR3 residues: CASSRRLGRELFLEDTQYF. CDR3 nucleotides: TGTGCCAGCAGTCGGAGGTTGGGGCGGGAGTTATTTCTGGAAGATACGCAGTATTTT.

This clone was counted only a few times. Other DNA sequences in the same sample also yield this CDR3. V and J are TRBV5-1 and TRBJ1-2; no clear D. The length of the CDR3 is 12 residues. The V and J ends lost 0 bases and 6 bases respectively, with 6 bases between them. Germline values: CDR1 SGHRS, CDR2 YFSETQ. The CDR3 region is CASSLVGNGYTF. The CDR3, as DNA: TGCGCCAGCAGCTTGGTGGGCAATGGCTACACCTTC.

Comment on this clone: The same CDR3 is also encoded by other DNA sequences in this sample. This chain uses TRBV5-1 with TRBJ2-2; D gene ambiguous. The length of the CDR3 is 13 residues. V lost 2 bases and J 6 bases, leaving 8 bases between the germline ends. Germline values: CDR1 SGHRS, CDR2 YFSETQ. CDR3 in amino acids: CASSFSGAGELFF. In nucleotides, the CDR3 is TGCGCCAGCAGCTTCTCGGGTGCCGGGGAGCTGTTTTTT.

The rearrangement links TRBV28 to TRBJ2-7; no clear D. Germline-derived CDR1 and CDR2 are MDHEN and SYDVKM. The CDR3 covers 12 residues. V lost 2 bases and J 4 bases, leaving 6 bases between the germline ends. The CDR3 DNA reads as TGTGCCAGCAGTTTACAGGTTTACGAGCAGTACTTC. As protein: CASSLQVYEQYF.

This clone was seen a few times. The chain has TRBV6-5 and TRBJ2-3; 11 nucleotides match TRBD2. Germline values: CDR1 MNHEY, CDR2 SVGAGI. This CDR3 region has 15 residues. With 8 bases clipped from V and 3 bases from J, the junction kept 7 bases outside the gene matches. The CDR3 loop is CASGGASGRTDTQYF. CDR3 nucleotide sequence: TGTGCCAGCGGGGGGGCTAGCGGGAGGACAGATACGCAGTATTTT.

The chain has TRBV6-6 and TRBJ1-5; D unresolved. The germline V gene has CDR1 MNHNY and CDR2 SVGAGI (reference sequence). Trimming took off 2 bases at V and 2 bases at J, with 7 bases between the two ends. This CDR3 is built from 14 residues. In DNA, the CDR3 is TGTGCCAGCAGTTACGGCTTGCGCAATCAGCCCCAGCATTTT. Its protein is CASSYGLRNQPQHF.

The chain combines TRBV28 with TRBJ2-3, with 9 bases matching TRBD2. The CDR3 consists of 12 residues. Germline CDR1 MDHEN, CDR2 SYDVKM. Unmatched junction bases numbered 10, after V lost 7 bases and J lost 14 bases. CDR3 sequence reads: CASIEAGGPRYF. The CDR3 nucleotides read TGTGCCAGCATTGAAGCGGGAGGCCCGAGGTATTTT. Filled out from reference TRBV28 and TRBJ2-3, the complete variable domain reads DVKVTQSSRYLVKRTGEKVFLECVQDMDHENMFWYRQDPGLGLRLIYFSYDVKMKEKGDIPEGYSVSREKKERFSLILESASTNQTSMYLCASIEAGGPRYFGPGTRLTVL.

V gene TRBV29-1 combines with J gene TRBJ1-1; no firm D call. V was cut by 6 bases and J by 7 bases, with 18 bases left in between. Germline V gene sequence: CDR1 SQVTM, CDR2 ANQGSEA. CDR3 length: 13 amino acids. The CDR3, as DNA: TGCAGCGTCCATGGTCTTACAGTCGGTGAAGCTTTCTTT. This gives the protein CSVHGLTVGEAFF.

Remarks on this clone: The sample contains more than one DNA sequence encoding this CDR3. J is TRBJ2-1 and V is TRBV9; D is unresolved. CDR1 is SGDLS and CDR2 is YYNGEE in the germline V gene. Trimming took 0 bases from V and 6 from J, leaving 7 bases between them. The CDR3 consists of 13 residues. CDR3 in amino acids: CASSVGATNEQFF. The CDR3 bases are TGTGCCAGCAGCGTAGGCGCCACCAATGAGCAGTTCTTC.

The rearrangement uses TRBV7-2 and TRBJ1-4; tentative D call: TRBD1 (5 bases). The ends were cut back, 4 bases at V and 8 bases at J, with 17 bases in the middle. The germline V gene has CDR1 SGHTA and CDR2 FQGNSA. This CDR3 has 15 amino acids. CDR3 coding DNA: TGTGCCAGCAGCTCCCGGGACTCCGGCAGGGAAAAACTGTTTTTT. Amino acid sequence: CASSSRDSGREKLFF. Supplemented by reference TRBV7-2 and TRBJ1-4, the full variable domain reads GAGVSQSPSNKVTEKGKDVELRCDPISGHTALYWYRQSLGQGLEFLIYFQGNSAPDKSGLPSDRFSAERTGGSVSTLTIQRTQQEDSAVYLCASSSRDSGREKLFFGSGTQLSVL.

The J gene is TRBJ1-4, the V gene TRBV5-1, with D perhaps matching TRBD1 (6 bases). Deletions cut 3 bases from V and 8 bases from J, with 14 bases between. Germline V gives CDR1 SGHRS, CDR2 YFSETQ. This CDR3 comprises 14 residues. CDR3 sequence reads: CASSSQGTREKLFF. The CDR3 DNA reads as TGCGCCAGCAGCTCACAGGGTACTCGGGAAAAACTGTTTTTT.

This chain joins TRBV19 and TRBJ1-1; D is uncertain. The CDR3 sequence is 13 residues long. Deletions cut 1 base from V and 7 bases from J, with 10 bases between. Per the germline V gene, CDR1 is LNHDA and CDR2 is SQIVND (reference sequence). The CDR3 reads CASSIVSGSEAFF. DNA of the CDR3: TGTGCCAGTAGTATAGTTTCCGGGAGTGAAGCTTTCTTT.

This clone was found once. The chain combines TRBV11-3 with TRBJ2-1; either TRBD1 or TRBD2 may fit D (6 bases each). This CDR3 comprises 15 residues. The germline gives CDR1 SGHNT, CDR2 YENEEA. Trimming took off 0 bases at V and 5 bases at J, with 11 bases between the two ends. CDR3 region: CASSLEPGGHNEQFF. The CDR3 nucleotides read TGTGCCAGCAGCTTAGAGCCCGGGGGCCACAATGAGCAGTTCTTC.

The rearrangement links TRBV29-1 to TRBJ2-1, with a weak D call TRBD2 (6 bases). The CDR3 sequence is 11 residues long. Germline lookup yields CDR1 SQVTM and CDR2 ANQGSEA. The CDR3 sequence is CSGDSYNEQFF. DNA for the CDR3: TGCTCGGGGGACTCCTACAATGAGCAGTTCTTC.

This clone was observed a handful of times. Other nucleotide sequences in the sample specify the same CDR3. V gene TRBV5-1 combines with J gene TRBJ1-1, with 7 bases fitting TRBD1. The CDR3 has 15 amino acids. Germline V gives CDR1 SGHRS, CDR2 YFSETQ. V lost 0 bases to trimming and J lost 1 base; unmatched junction nucleotides: 3. CDR3 nucleotides: TGCGCCAGCAGCTTGGTAGGGACAGCGAACACTGAAGCTTTCTTT. Translated: CASSLVGTANTEAFF.

The chain links TRBV6-6 to TRBJ1-1; D is unclear. The length of the CDR3 is 13 residues. Germline CDR1 and CDR2: MNHNY and SVGAGI (reference sequence). V was cut by 11 bases and J by 0 bases, with 13 bases left in between. The CDR3 nucleotides are TGTGCCGGCTCTCGGGGTCTGAACACTGAAGCTTTCTTT. Translation gives CAGSRGLNTEAFF.

This clone appeared once. The gene calls are TRBV27 and TRBJ2-1; perhaps TRBD2 as D (6 bases). V lost 2 bases to trimming and J lost 4 bases, with 12 bases between them. Germline assignment: CDR1 MNHEY and CDR2 SMNVEV (reference sequence). This CDR3 spans 15 amino acids. CDR3 nucleotides: TGTGCCAGCAGTTTAGGGACTCCAGCATACAATGAGCAGTTCTTC. This gives the protein CASSLGTPAYNEQFF.